This T cell receptor (beta chain) was recovered during a study of blood T cell repertoires in COVID-19. For the study at large: The cDNA or gDNA used as material had been derived from T cells, B-cell-depleted T cells, or PBMCs.

Original processing notes: Reference gene primer amplification gave estimated nucleated cell counts. TCRdb's copy holds only in-frame clones and misses some; the assay was immunoSEQ multiplex PCR. V, J and clone size were drawn from that table, and D and trimming were deduced from the DNA. This sample has about 260,000 clones; 85% occur once, and the top ten carry 13%. This CDR3 comprises 14 residues. The V gene lost 2 bases and the J gene lost 5 bases, with 8 bases spanning the gap. Germline lookup yields CDR1 SGDLS and CDR2 YYNGEE. The sequenced material came from peripheral blood. This TCR came from a human donor in a cohort sampled during active COVID-19. The gene calls are TRBV9 and TRBJ1-6; D gene unclear. The CDR3 sequence is CASSVRRDNSPLHF. In DNA form, the CDR3 reads TGTGCCAGCAGCGTCCGGCGGGATAATTCACCCCTCCACTTT.